What follows are 19 T cell receptor beta chains derived from one specimen sequenced in a study of control samples from healthy donors and cancer patients. Using immunoSEQ multiplex PCR, the repertoire was profiled, and TCRdb retains in-frame clones only, with some absent. The sample yields about 120,000 clones, 70% to 90% seen once. The specimen sequenced was blood. Source of these receptors: a man aged 45-65 years in good health.

The genes are TRBV9 and TRBJ1-5; 7 nucleotides agree with TRBD1. With V trimmed by 3 bases and J by 5 bases, 5 bases remained unmatched. CDR1 is SGDLS and CDR2 is YYNGEE in the germline V gene. This CDR3 has 14 residues. The CDR3 protein is CASSEGGDYQPQHF. Here the CDR3 DNA reads TGTGCCAGCAGCGAAGGGGGCGATTATCAGCCCCAGCATTTT.

This clone has a handful of counts. The rearrangement joins TRBV2 to TRBJ1-6; D remains unclear. The V end was cut by 1 base, the J end by 6 bases, with 4 bases between. This CDR3 comprises 13 residues. The germline gives CDR1 SNHLY, CDR2 FYNNEI. The CDR3 DNA follows: TGTGCCAGCAGTGAAGAGGGTAATTCACCCCTCCACTTT. This encodes CASSEEGNSPLHF.

The chain recombines TRBV18 with TRBJ1-2; D is unclear. The CDR3 contains 14 residues. Trimming pared 3 bases from V and 9 bases from J, leaving 17 bases between. Germline CDR1 KGHSH, CDR2 LQKENI. The CDR3 region has the DNA TGTGCCAGCTCACCTGGCCCTACAGAGTGGAGCTACACCTTC. Its protein product is CASSPGPTEWSYTF.

The chain couples TRBV18 to TRBJ1-6; D gene ambiguous. The CDR3 runs to 14 residues. V lost 4 bases and J lost 0, with 4 bases in between. Germline CDR1 is KGHSH and CDR2 is LQKENI. CDR3 sequence (DNA): TGTGCCAGCTCACGGAGCTCCTATAATTCACCCCTCCACTTT. Translation gives CASSRSSYNSPLHF. Combining the CDR3 with reference TRBV18 and TRBJ1-6 gives the whole variable domain NAGVMQNPRHLVRRRGQEARLRCSPMKGHSHVYWYRQLPEEGLKFMVYLQKENIIDESGMPKERFSAEFPKEGPSILRIQQVVRGDSAAYFCASSRSSYNSPLHFGNGTRLTVT.

The chain combines TRBV3-1 (or the pseudogene TRBV3-2) with TRBJ2-1; 14 bases match TRBD2. Trimming cost V 5 bases and J 6 bases; bases outside gene matches: 6. Germline assignment: CDR1 LGHDT and CDR2 YNNKEL (reference sequence). There are 16 residues in the CDR3. CDR3 DNA sequence: TGTGCCAGCAGCTGGGGACTAGCGGGGGTATCCAATGAGCAGTTCTTC. Protein: CASSWGLAGVSNEQFF.

This chain joins TRBV14 and TRBJ2-3; no clear D. CDR3 size: 15 residues. Germline CDR1 and CDR2: SGHDN and FVKESK. V lost 3 bases and J lost 4, with 14 bases in between. Here the CDR3 DNA reads TGTGCCAGCAGCCAGGGTCTCCCTGGGGCAGATACGCAGTATTTT. Protein sequence: CASSQGLPGADTQYF. Full variable domain (missing parts from reference TRBV14 and TRBJ2-3): EAGVTQFPSHSVIEKGQTVTLRCDPISGHDNLYWYRRVMGKEIKFLLHFVKESKQDESGMPNNRFLAERTGGTYSTLKVQPAELEDSGVYFCASSQGLPGADTQYFGPGTRLTVL.

In nucleotides, the CDR3 is TGTGCCAGCAGCCAAGACAACGCGCAGCCCCAGCATTTT. Its translation: CASSQDNAQPQHF. The V gene is TRBV3-1 (or the pseudogene TRBV3-2), the J gene TRBJ1-5; D call uncertain. Germline V gene data show CDR1 as LGHDT and CDR2 as YNNKEL (reference sequence). The CDR3 covers 13 residues. Trimming removed 0 bases from V and 7 bases from J, with 7 bases in between.

The J gene is TRBJ2-7, the V gene TRBV11-1; a weak D match, TRBD1 (5 bases). This CDR3 has 14 amino acids. With 7 bases removed from V and 3 bases from J, the gap between germline ends came to 16 bases. Germline-derived CDR1 and CDR2 are SGHAT and FQDESV (reference sequence). DNA for the CDR3: TGTGCCAGCACCCGCAACAACCAGGGCTACGAGCAGTACTTC. Its protein is CASTRNNQGYEQYF.

The genes are TRBV5-1 and TRBJ1-5; D not resolved. The CDR3 length is 16 residues. V was pared by 0 bases and J by 0 bases, with 10 bases between. Germline V gene sequence: CDR1 SGHRS, CDR2 YFSETQ. CDR3 loop: CASSLAPADSNQPQHF. The CDR3 DNA reads as TGCGCCAGCAGCTTGGCTCCGGCGGATAGCAATCAGCCCCAGCATTTT.

This clone was detected once. V usage is TRBV4-2 and J usage is TRBJ2-1, with D perhaps assigned TRBD1 or TRBD2 (6 bases each). Germline CDR1 reads LGHNA; CDR2 reads YNFKEQ. CDR3 length: 14 residues. V was trimmed by 5 bases and J by 8 bases, leaving 16 bases between them. The CDR3 nucleotides read TGTGCCAGCAGCGCGGGACAAGGGATAGATGAGCAGTTCTTC. It is translated as CASSAGQGIDEQFF.

This clone was detected only a few times. The chain combines TRBV7-8 with TRBJ1-2, with D unclear. CDR1 is SGHVS and CDR2 is FQNEAQ in the germline V gene. The CDR3 has 14 residues. V lost 1 base and J lost 4, with 10 bases in between. This CDR3 reads CASSLVGGLYGYTF. As DNA, the CDR3 is TGTGCCAGCAGCTTAGTGGGCGGCCTCTATGGCTACACCTTC. Using reference TRBV7-8 and TRBJ1-2 for the parts outside the CDR3, the full variable domain is GAGVSQSPRYKVAKRGQDVALRCDPISGHVSLFWYQQALGQGPEFLTYFQNEAQLDKSGLPSDRFFAERPEGSVSTLKIQRTQQEDSAVYLCASSLVGGLYGYTFGSGTRLTVV.

This clone was counted many times. This chain connects TRBV2 to TRBJ1-6, with a tentative D call TRBD1 (6 bases). Germline CDR1 SNHLY, CDR2 FYNNEI. Trimming pared 1 base from V and 0 bases from J, leaving 10 bases between. The CDR3 totals 17 residues. The DNA for the CDR3 is TGTGCCAGCAGTGAAGAGGGGGTAAGCTCCTATAATTCACCCCTCCACTTT. As protein: CASSEEGVSSYNSPLHF. Supplemented by reference TRBV2 and TRBJ1-6, the full variable domain reads EPEVTQTPSHQVTQMGQEVILRCVPISNHLYFYWYRQILGQKVEFLVSFYNNEISEKSEIFDDQFSVERPDGSNFTLKIRSTKLEDSAMYFCASSEEGVSSYNSPLHFGNGTRLTVT.

The rearrangement uses TRBV4-2 and TRBJ1-2; 10 nucleotides match TRBD1. Germline CDR1 reads LGHNA; CDR2 reads YNFKEQ. The CDR3 is 17 residues long. V lost 3 bases, J lost 5 bases, and 12 bases stayed unmatched. CDR3 sequence: CASSQGLTGTGVYGYTF. The CDR3 coding sequence is TGTGCCAGCAGCCAGGGATTAACCGGGACAGGGGTTTATGGCTACACCTTC.

CDR3 region: CASSSRDRVVNEQFF. CDR3 nucleotides: TGTGCCAGCAGCTCCCGGGACAGGGTAGTCAATGAGCAGTTCTTC. The V call is TRBV5-4, the J call TRBJ2-1, with 9 bases aligning to TRBD1. The J segment lost 6 bases and the V segment lost 3 bases, leaving 7 bases of the junction unmatched. The CDR3 spans 15 residues. Germline values: CDR1 SGHNT, CDR2 YYREEE (reference sequence).

The chain joins TRBV29-1 to TRBJ1-2; 8 nucleotides line up with TRBD1. The germline V gene has CDR1 SQVTM and CDR2 ANQGSEA. The CDR3 consists of 14 residues. The junction had 8 bases not matched to a gene; V was cut back by 0 bases and J by 8 bases. CDR3 nucleotides: TGCAGCGTTGAAGAATGGCAGGGGGCTGGGGGCTACACCTTC. Translated, it gives CSVEEWQGAGGYTF.

The V and J genes are TRBV6-1 and TRBJ2-3; 7 positions match TRBD2. Germline assignment: CDR1 MNHNS and CDR2 SASEGT. V trimming: 0 bases; J trimming: 9 bases; junction bases outside the gene matches: 15. The CDR3 runs 17 residues. CDR3: CASSEATARSGTGTQYF. CDR3 in DNA: TGTGCCAGCAGTGAAGCAACAGCCAGGAGCGGGACGGGGACGCAGTATTTT.

This clone has a single count. The chain combines TRBV11-3 with TRBJ1-2; D is possibly TRBD1 (5 bases). The CDR3 has 14 residues. V gave up 0 bases and J gave up 4 bases, with 9 bases separating them. Germline values: CDR1 SGHNT, CDR2 YENEEA. CDR3 residues: CASSLDRAGYGYTF. The DNA for the CDR3 is TGTGCCAGCAGCTTAGACAGGGCGGGCTATGGCTACACCTTC.

The chain carries TRBV18 and TRBJ2-2; 7 nucleotides agree with TRBD1. Germline V gene data show CDR1 as KGHSH and CDR2 as LQKENI. Trimming cost V 4 bases and J 2 bases; bases outside gene matches: 4. The CDR3 totals 15 residues. CDR3 sequence reads: CASSRDSDNTGELFF. The CDR3 DNA reads TGTGCCAGCTCACGGGACAGCGACAACACCGGGGAGCTGTTTTTT. Variable domain in full (rest from reference TRBV18 and TRBJ2-2): NAGVMQNPRHLVRRRGQEARLRCSPMKGHSHVYWYRQLPEEGLKFMVYLQKENIIDESGMPKERFSAEFPKEGPSILRIQQVVRGDSAAYFCASSRDSDNTGELFFGEGSRLTVL.

The chain combines TRBV7-9 with TRBJ1-2, with 7 bases lining up with TRBD1. From germline, CDR1 is SEHNR and CDR2 FQNEAQ (reference sequence). The CDR3 length is 15 residues. V shed 5 bases and J 4 bases; nucleotides not matched to a gene: 10. The CDR3: CASSPPGQTFYGYTF. CDR3 sequence (DNA): TGTGCCAGCAGCCCACCGGGACAGACATTCTATGGCTACACCTTC.